The 20 T cell receptor beta chains presented below share a single source sample, sequenced in a study of T cells in Graves' hyperthyroidism and ophthalmopathy. RNA transcripts served as the template for amplifying TCR beta CDR3 regions. First-round RT-PCR of the TCR CDR3 relied on the HTBI primer set. Each CDR3 protein is one row after TCRdb ran MiXCR on the multiplex PCR reads. The sample records a few hundred thousand distinct CDR3 sequences, around a sixth being singletons. Specimen: blood. The receptor source for this set is a woman under 30 with Graves' hyperthyroidism.

In this sample, this clonotype turned up many times. The V gene is TRBV12-3 or TRBV12-4, the J gene TRBJ2-3; a possible D gene is TRBD2 (6 bases). V was trimmed by 2 bases and J by 2 bases, leaving 11 bases between them. The CDR3 consists of 15 residues. This CDR3 is CASSLRPGDTDTQYF. The CDR3 nucleotides are TGTGCCAGCAGTTTACGACCGGGGGACACAGATACGCAGTATTTT.

The chain joins TRBV13 to TRBJ2-7, with TRBD2 identical over 11 bases. CDR3 length: 15 residues. Losses at the gene ends were 3 bases for V and 5 bases for J; bases not matched to a gene: 6. The V gene's germline CDR1 is PRHDT and CDR2 FYEKMQ (reference sequence). The CDR3 loop reads CASSLYSGGANEQYF. The DNA for the CDR3 is TGTGCCAGCAGCTTGTATAGCGGGGGGGCGAACGAGCAGTACTTC.

This clonotype was seen only a few times. The V call is TRBV7-2, the J call TRBJ2-7, with 7 nucleotides matching TRBD2. Looked up from germline, CDR1 is SGHTA and CDR2 is FQGNSA. The V and J ends lost 3 bases and 6 bases, in that order; junction bases with no gene match: 11. This CDR3 has 15 residues. CDR3 in DNA: TGTGCCAGCAGCTTCTTTAGCGGGTTAGGCCTCGAGCAGTACTTC. Translation gives CASSFFSGLGLEQYF.

This clonotype was picked up many times. This rearrangement joins TRBV15 to TRBJ2-7; weak D call: TRBD1 (6 bases). CDR3 size: 14 residues. Germline lookup yields CDR1 LNHNV and CDR2 YYDKDF (reference sequence). The ends were cut back, 5 bases at V and 3 bases at J, with 14 bases in the middle. Here the CDR3 reads CATSVNSQGYEQYF. CDR3 nucleotides: TGTGCCACCAGCGTCAACTCACAGGGCTACGAGCAGTACTTC.

The chain recombines TRBV12-3 or TRBV12-4 with TRBJ1-6, with D possibly being TRBD1 (5 bases). CDR3 length equals 15 residues. The V end was cut by 5 bases, the J end by 7 bases, with 15 bases between. DNA of the CDR3: TGTGCCAGCAGTCCGGCAGGGACGGGGAATTCACCCCTCCACTTT. Protein product: CASSPAGTGNSPLHF.

This clonotype was picked up many times. The chain carries TRBV12-5 and TRBJ1-2, with D unresolved. The CDR3 loop spans 14 amino acids. V lost 7 bases and J lost 6, with 18 bases in between. Germline CDR1 reads LGHNT; CDR2 reads FRNRAP. For the CDR3, the DNA is TGTGCTAGTGCCCTGGACGGTTGGCCCCATGGCTACACCTTC. This encodes CASALDGWPHGYTF.

This chain connects TRBV12-3 or TRBV12-4 to TRBJ1-3, with a weak D call TRBD1 (5 bases). Trimming removed 7 bases from V and 0 bases from J, with 16 bases in between. CDR3 length: 16 amino acids. As DNA, the CDR3 is TGTGCCAGCACCCCCGGGGACCCACACTCTGGAAACACCATATATTTT. Residues: CASTPGDPHSGNTIYF.

This clonotype was detected only a few times. A much larger clonotype is one base distant, so this may be a read error. This chain joins TRBV2 and TRBJ1-5; 7 bases are shared with TRBD1. V was pared by 6 bases and J by 6 bases, with 14 bases of the junction left unmatched. The CDR3 runs to 16 residues. Germline CDR1 and CDR2: SNHLY and FYNNEI. CDR3 in amino acids: CASRETGPIISQPQHF. The CDR3 DNA is TGTGCCAGCAGAGAGACAGGGCCAATCATCTCTCAGCCCCAGCATTTT.

The chain employs TRBV12-3 or TRBV12-4 and TRBJ1-6; TRBD1 is a possible D gene (5 bases). This CDR3 comprises 14 residues. V was trimmed by 5 bases and J by 9 bases, leaving 14 bases between them. CDR3 amino acids: CASSPDPGGSPLHF. The DNA for the CDR3 is TGTGCCAGCAGTCCCGACCCGGGGGGTTCACCCCTCCACTTT.

This clonotype was seen more than once but under ten times. This rearrangement joins TRBV10-3 to TRBJ2-6; 10 bases are a match to TRBD1. Germline V lookup: CDR1 ENHRY, CDR2 SYGVKD. The CDR3 sequence is 17 residues long. V dropped 5 bases and J dropped 0; count of bases not matched to a gene: 4. DNA of the CDR3: TGTGCCATCAGTACCGGGACAGGGGTCTCTGGGGCCAACGTCCTGACTTTC. Encoded protein: CAISTGTGVSGANVLTF.

The chain recombines TRBV24-1 with TRBJ2-5; 7 nucleotides line up with TRBD2. The CDR3 consists of 16 residues. V shed 1 base and J 3 bases; nucleotides not matched to a gene: 7. Germline CDR1 is KGHDR and CDR2 is SFDVKD. CDR3 DNA: TGTGCCACCAGTGATTTTGGGACTACGTATGAAGAGACCCAGTACTTC. Translation: CATSDFGTTYEETQYF.

V is TRBV12-3 or TRBV12-4 and J is TRBJ2-1; 12 bases agree with TRBD2. The J segment lost 0 bases and the V segment lost 3 bases, leaving 3 bases of the junction unmatched. The CDR3 sequence is 17 residues long. This CDR3 is CASSFRLAGVSYNEQFF. In nucleotides, the CDR3 is TGTGCCAGCAGTTTTAGACTAGCGGGAGTCTCCTACAATGAGCAGTTCTTC.

This clonotype has at least ten counts. CDR3 sequence reads: CASSLQGWGEQFF. The CDR3 nucleotides read TGTGCCAGCAGTTTACAGGGATGGGGTGAGCAGTTCTTC. The chain couples TRBV28 to TRBJ2-1; D may be TRBD1 (5 bases). V lost 2 bases and J 9 bases, leaving 11 bases between the germline ends. From germline, CDR1 is MDHEN and CDR2 SYDVKM. CDR3 length equals 13 residues.

The chain combines TRBV5-1 with TRBJ2-5; TRBD2 matches at 11 bases. With V trimmed by 3 bases and J by 2 bases, 6 bases remained unmatched. The germline V gene has CDR1 SGHRS and CDR2 YFSETQ. This CDR3 contains 16 residues. The CDR3 nucleotides read TGCGCCAGCAGCTCCTCGGGACTAGCGGAGCAAGAGACCCAGTACTTC. Encoded protein: CASSSSGLAEQETQYF.

The gene calls are TRBV19 and TRBJ1-5; D unclear. Germline-derived CDR1 and CDR2 are LNHDA and SQIVND (reference sequence). This CDR3 has 12 residues. Deletions cut 3 bases from V and 6 bases from J, with 6 bases between. CDR3 loop: CASSIVGQPQHF. The CDR3 nucleotides read TGTGCCAGTAGTATTGTGGGTCAGCCCCAGCATTTT.

This clonotype was seen a handful of times. J is TRBJ2-5 and V is TRBV5-1, with 8 bases aligning to TRBD1. The CDR3 runs to 14 residues. Germline V lookup: CDR1 SGHRS, CDR2 YFSETQ. The junction had 9 bases not matched to a gene; V was cut back by 2 bases and J by 9 bases. The CDR3 sequence is CASSFDRGSMAQYF. The CDR3 bases are TGCGCCAGCAGCTTTGACAGGGGATCTATGGCCCAGTACTTC.

This clonotype was detected a few times. This rearrangement joins TRBV3-1 to TRBJ1-6; D ambiguous. Germline V CDR1 and CDR2: LGHDT, YNNKEL (reference sequence). V was cut by 1 base and J by 7 bases, with 8 bases left in between. The length of the CDR3 is 14 residues. The CDR3 spells CASSQAYGNSPLHF. The CDR3, as DNA: TGTGCCAGCAGCCAAGCTTACGGAAATTCACCCCTCCACTTT.

V usage is TRBV4-2 and J usage is TRBJ2-6, with no clear D. V was pared by 0 bases and J by 1 base, with 7 bases between. CDR1 and CDR2 (germline): LGHNA, YNFKEQ. The CDR3 length is 16 residues. CDR3: CASSQDLGSGANVLTF. CDR3 DNA sequence: TGTGCCAGCAGCCAAGATCTGGGTTCTGGGGCCAACGTCCTGACTTTC.

This clonotype was counted at least ten times. This sequence joins TRBV11-2 and TRBJ1-1; 10 bases line up with TRBD1. The CDR3 contains 15 residues. After removal of 0 bases from V and 10 bases from J, the junction contained 8 bases not matched to a gene. Germline V gene data show CDR1 as SGHAT and CDR2 as FQNNGV. CDR3 sequence: CASSLEWTGGSSAFF. CDR3 nucleotides: TGTGCCAGCAGCTTAGAATGGACAGGGGGTTCCTCAGCTTTCTTT.

The rearrangement joins TRBV20-1 to TRBJ1-1, with no clear D. Germline assignment: CDR1 DFQATT and CDR2 SNEGSKA (reference sequence). Trimming removed 1 base from V and 6 bases from J, with 9 bases in between. CDR3 length: 12 residues. The CDR3 nucleotides are TGCAGTGCTAGAGTGGACCGACCTGAAGCTTTCTTT. The encoded protein is CSARVDRPEAFF.